This TCR beta chain was identified during a study of T cells in women clearing cervical HPV infection. The overall study: Case blood was drawn when the lesion was first found; control blood after infection became undetectable.

Profiled with immunoSEQ multiplex PCR; TCRdb holds only in-frame clones, not every one. The sample has under 35,000 clones; the top ten hold 18%. General observations from the study: CIN3+ cases had significantly higher TCR richness than controls; evenness did not differ. TRBV6-7 relative abundance averaged 0.11% in cases and under 0.2% in controls.

In the case of this clone: The antigen remains undetermined. The CDR3 end is not reached by the read, which stops 3 residues before it; the germline J gene fills it in.

V gave up 5 bases and J gave up 4 bases, with 12 bases separating them. This CDR3 has 13 amino acids. Germline V gene lookup returns CDR1 GTSNPN and CDR2 SVGIG (reference sequence). The clonotype was recovered from a woman aged 18 to 75 with a cervical HPV16 infection that either progressed to CIN3+ or cleared (not recorded which). Sequenced: blood buffy coat. The chain couples TRBV30 to TRBJ2-1, with a possible D match to TRBD1 (6 bases). The CDR3 sequence is CAWGRDTYNEQFF. The CDR3 bases that were read are TGTGCCTGGGGAAGGGACACTTACAATGAG.